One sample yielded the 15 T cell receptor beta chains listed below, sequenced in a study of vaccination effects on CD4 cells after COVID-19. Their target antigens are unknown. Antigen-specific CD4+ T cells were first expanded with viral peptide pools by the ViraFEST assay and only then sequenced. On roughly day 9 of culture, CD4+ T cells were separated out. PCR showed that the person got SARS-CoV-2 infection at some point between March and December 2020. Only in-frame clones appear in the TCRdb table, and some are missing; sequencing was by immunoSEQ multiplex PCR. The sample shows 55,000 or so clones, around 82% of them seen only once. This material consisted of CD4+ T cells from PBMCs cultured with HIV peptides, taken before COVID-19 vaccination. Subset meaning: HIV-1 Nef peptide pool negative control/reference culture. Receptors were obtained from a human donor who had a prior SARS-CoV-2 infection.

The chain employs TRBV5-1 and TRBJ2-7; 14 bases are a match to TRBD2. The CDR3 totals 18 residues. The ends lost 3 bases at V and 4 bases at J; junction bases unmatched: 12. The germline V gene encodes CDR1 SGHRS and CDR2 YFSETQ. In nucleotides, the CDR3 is TGCGCCAGCAGCTCCCAGACTAGCGGGGGGGCCGCCGTATACGAGCAGTACTTC. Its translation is CASSSQTSGGAAVYEQYF.

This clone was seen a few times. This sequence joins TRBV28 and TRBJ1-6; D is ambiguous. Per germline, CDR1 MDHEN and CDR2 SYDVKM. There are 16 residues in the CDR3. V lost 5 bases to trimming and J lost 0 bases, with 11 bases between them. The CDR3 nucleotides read TGTGCCAGCAGTGTCGCTGGGAGCTCCTATAATTCACCCCTCCACTTT. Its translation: CASSVAGSSYNSPLHF. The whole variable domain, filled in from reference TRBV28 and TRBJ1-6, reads DVKVTQSSRYLVKRTGEKVFLECVQDMDHENMFWYRQDPGLGLRLIYFSYDVKMKEKGDIPEGYSVSREKKERFSLILESASTNQTSMYLCASSVAGSSYNSPLHFGNGTRLTVT.

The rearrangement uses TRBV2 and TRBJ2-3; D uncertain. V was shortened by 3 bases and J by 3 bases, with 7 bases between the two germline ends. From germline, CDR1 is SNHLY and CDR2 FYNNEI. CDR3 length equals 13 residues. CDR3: CASSDQITDTQYF. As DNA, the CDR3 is TGTGCCAGCAGTGATCAGATAACAGATACGCAGTATTTT.

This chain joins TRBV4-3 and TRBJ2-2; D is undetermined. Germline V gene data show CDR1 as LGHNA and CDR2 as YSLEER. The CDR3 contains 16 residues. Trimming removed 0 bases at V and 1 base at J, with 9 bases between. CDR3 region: CASSQDFGGNTGELFF. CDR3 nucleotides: TGCGCCAGCAGCCAAGATTTCGGCGGGAACACCGGGGAGCTGTTTTTT.

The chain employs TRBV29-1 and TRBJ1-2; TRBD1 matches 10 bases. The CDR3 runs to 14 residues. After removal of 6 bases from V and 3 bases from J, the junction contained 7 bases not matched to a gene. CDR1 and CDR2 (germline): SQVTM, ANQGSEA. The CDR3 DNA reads TGCAGCGTGGGTGGACAGGGGGTCGACTATGGCTACACCTTC. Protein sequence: CSVGGQGVDYGYTF.

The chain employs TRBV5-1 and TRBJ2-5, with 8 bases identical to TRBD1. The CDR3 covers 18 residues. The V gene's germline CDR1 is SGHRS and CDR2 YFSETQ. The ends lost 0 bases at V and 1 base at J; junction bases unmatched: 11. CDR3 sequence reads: CASSLAAGGAVVQETQYF. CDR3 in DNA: TGCGCCAGCAGCTTGGCGGCAGGGGGCGCGGTGGTCCAAGAGACCCAGTACTTC.

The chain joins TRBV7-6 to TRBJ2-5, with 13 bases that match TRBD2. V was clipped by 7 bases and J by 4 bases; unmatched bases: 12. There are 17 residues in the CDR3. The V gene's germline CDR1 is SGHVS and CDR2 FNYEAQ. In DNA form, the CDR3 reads TGTGCCAGCACCATACCACAAACTAGCGGGGGGGGAGAGACCCAGTACTTC. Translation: CASTIPQTSGGGETQYF.

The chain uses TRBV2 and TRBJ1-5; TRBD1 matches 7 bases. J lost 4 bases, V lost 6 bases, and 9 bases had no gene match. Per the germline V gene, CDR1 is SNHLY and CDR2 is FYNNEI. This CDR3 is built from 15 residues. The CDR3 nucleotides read TGTGCCAGCAGACAAGACAGGGTCGGAAATCAGCCCCAGCATTTT. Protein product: CASRQDRVGNQPQHF.

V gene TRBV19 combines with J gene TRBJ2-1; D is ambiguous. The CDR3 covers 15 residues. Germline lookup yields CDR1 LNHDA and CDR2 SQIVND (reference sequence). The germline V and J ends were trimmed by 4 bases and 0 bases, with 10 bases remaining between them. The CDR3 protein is CASSTDLSSYNEQFF. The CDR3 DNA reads TGTGCCAGTAGTACCGACTTAAGCTCCTACAATGAGCAGTTCTTC.

CDR3 amino acids: CASSFGGGIADTQYF. The DNA of the CDR3 is TGTGCCAGCAGCTTCGGGGGAGGGATAGCAGATACGCAGTATTTT. V is TRBV7-2 and J is TRBJ2-3, with TRBD2 identical over 7 bases. V shed 3 bases and J 4 bases; nucleotides not matched to a gene: 7. This CDR3 is 15 amino acids long. In germline, CDR1 is SGHTA, CDR2 FQGNSA.

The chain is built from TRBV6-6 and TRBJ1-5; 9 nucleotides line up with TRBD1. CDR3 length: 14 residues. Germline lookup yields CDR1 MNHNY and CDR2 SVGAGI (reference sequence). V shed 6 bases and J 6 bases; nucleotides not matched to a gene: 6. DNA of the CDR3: TGTGCCAGCAGGCGGGGACAGGGCGGTCAGCCCCAGCATTTT. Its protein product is CASRRGQGGQPQHF.

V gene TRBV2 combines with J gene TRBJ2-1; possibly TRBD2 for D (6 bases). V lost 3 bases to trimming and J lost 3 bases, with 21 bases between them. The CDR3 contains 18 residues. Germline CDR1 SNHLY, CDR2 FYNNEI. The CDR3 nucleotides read TGTGCCAGCAGTGACGGGACTCTTGAGCGACTACTCTACAATGAGCAGTTCTTC. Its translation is CASSDGTLERLLYNEQFF. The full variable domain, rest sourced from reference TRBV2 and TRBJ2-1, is EPEVTQTPSHQVTQMGQEVILRCVPISNHLYFYWYRQILGQKVEFLVSFYNNEISEKSEIFDDQFSVERPDGSNFTLKIRSTKLEDSAMYFCASSDGTLERLLYNEQFFGPGTRLTVL.

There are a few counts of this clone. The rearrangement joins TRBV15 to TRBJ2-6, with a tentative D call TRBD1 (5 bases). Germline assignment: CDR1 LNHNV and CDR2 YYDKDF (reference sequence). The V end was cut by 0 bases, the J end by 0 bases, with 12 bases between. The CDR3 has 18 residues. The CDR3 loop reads CATSRDGAGPSGANVLTF. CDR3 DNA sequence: TGTGCCACCAGCAGAGATGGGGCAGGCCCCTCTGGGGCCAACGTCCTGACTTTC.

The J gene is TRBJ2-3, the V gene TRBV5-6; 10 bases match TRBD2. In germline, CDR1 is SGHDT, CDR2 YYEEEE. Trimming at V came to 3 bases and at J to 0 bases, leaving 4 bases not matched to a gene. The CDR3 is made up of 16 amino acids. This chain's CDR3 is CASSSLAGISTDTQYF. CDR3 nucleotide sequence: TGTGCCAGCAGCTCACTAGCGGGGATTAGCACAGATACGCAGTATTTT.

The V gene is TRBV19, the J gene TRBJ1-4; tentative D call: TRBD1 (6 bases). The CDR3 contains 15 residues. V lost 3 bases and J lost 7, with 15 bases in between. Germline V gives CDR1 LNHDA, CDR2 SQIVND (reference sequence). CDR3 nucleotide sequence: TGTGCCAGTAGTATGGTCGGCAGGGGACGTGAAAAACTGTTTTTT. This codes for CASSMVGRGREKLFF.